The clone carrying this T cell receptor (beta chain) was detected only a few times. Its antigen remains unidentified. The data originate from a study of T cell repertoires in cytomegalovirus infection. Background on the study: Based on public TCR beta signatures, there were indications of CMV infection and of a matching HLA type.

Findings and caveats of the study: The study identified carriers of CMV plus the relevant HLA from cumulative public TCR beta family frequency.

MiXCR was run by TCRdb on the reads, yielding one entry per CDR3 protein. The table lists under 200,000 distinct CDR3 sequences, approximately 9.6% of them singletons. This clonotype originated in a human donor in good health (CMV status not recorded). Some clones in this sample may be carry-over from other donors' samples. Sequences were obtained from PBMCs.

CDR3: CASSSGLAGAQFF. The CDR3 DNA is TGTGCCAGCAGCTCGGGACTAGCGGGGGCGCAGTTCTTC. The chain links TRBV7-8 to TRBJ2-1, with 14 bases matching TRBD2. Unmatched junction bases numbered 2, after V lost 4 bases and J lost 12 bases. CDR1 is SGHVS and CDR2 is FQNEAQ in the germline V gene. The CDR3 runs 13 residues.